The 27 T cell receptor beta chains below all came from one sample that was sequenced in a study of shared clonotypes between healthy human individuals (TCRdb year 2020). The library was produced with the immunoSEQ multiplex PCR assay. Held by TCRdb, this immuneACCESS table contains in-frame sequences only and omits some clones. Under half of the omission traces to an unresolved V gene where checked; the cause of the rest is unknown. The sample has 1.5 million to 2.5 million clones on record, approximately 95% of them singletons. Of the sample, 1% to 1.5% falls within the top ten clones. CD8 naive samples were obtained by positive selection for CCR7 among CD45RO-negative cells, yielding a CD45RA+CCR7+ population from which TemRA cells were excluded. The source material was naive CD8+ T cells sorted from blood. In the paper's terms, the cell subset or site label means: CD45RA+CCR7+. The receptors stem from a man aged 18 to 29 in good health.

The gene calls are TRBV14 and TRBJ2-1; TRBD2 matches at 10 bases. After removal of 4 bases from V and 8 bases from J, the junction contained 8 bases not matched to a gene. Germline values: CDR1 SGHDN, CDR2 FVKESK. The CDR3 runs 15 residues. The CDR3 region has the DNA TGTGCCAGCAGCCTTAGCGGGGGGCTCCTTGATGAGCAGTTCTTC. This gives the protein CASSLSGGLLDEQFF.

The chain carries TRBV4-1 and TRBJ2-7; 8 bases map to TRBD1. After removal of 6 bases from V and 4 bases from J, the junction contained 14 bases not matched to a gene. The CDR3 spans 16 residues. CDR1 and CDR2 from the germline V gene are MGHRA and YSYEKL. DNA for the CDR3: TGCGCCAGCAGTCCCGCGGCCGGGACAGGATCTTACGAGCAGTACTTC. Translated, it gives CASSPAAGTGSYEQYF.

The J gene is TRBJ1-4, the V gene TRBV5-1, with D possibly TRBD1 on 5 matching bases. The V end was cut by 0 bases, the J end by 6 bases, with 15 bases between. Germline CDR1 and CDR2: SGHRS and YFSETQ. This CDR3 comprises 16 residues. CDR3 sequence (DNA): TGCGCCAGCAGCTTGGCCATGGGGGGTTCTGATGAAAAACTGTTTTTT. Amino acid sequence: CASSLAMGGSDEKLFF.

The rearrangement links TRBV2 to TRBJ2-2, with 8 bases fitting TRBD1. V lost 10 bases to trimming and J lost 8 bases; unmatched junction nucleotides: 12. The CDR3 spans 14 residues. Germline CDR1 SNHLY, CDR2 FYNNEI. DNA of the CDR3: TGTGCCACTGACAGGGGACCCCCTGGGGGGGAGCTGTTTTTT. Its translation: CATDRGPPGGELFF.

This clone turned up a few times. Other DNA sequences within the sample encode an identical CDR3. This sequence joins TRBV7-9 and TRBJ1-1; D gene unclear. Trimming left V 2 bases short and J 4 bases short, with 5 bases between. This CDR3 is 12 amino acids long. Germline CDR1 and CDR2: SEHNR and FQNEAQ (reference sequence). CDR3 sequence: CASSLSITEAFF. The CDR3 DNA reads TGTGCCAGCAGCTTAAGTATCACTGAAGCTTTCTTT.

This sequence joins TRBV5-1 and TRBJ2-7; D is perhaps TRBD1 or TRBD2 (5 bases each). The CDR3 extends over 15 amino acids. Germline values: CDR1 SGHRS, CDR2 YFSETQ. The V and J ends lost 0 bases and 4 bases respectively, with 14 bases between them. The chain's CDR3 is CASSLGDQEAYEQYF. The CDR3 DNA reads TGCGCCAGCAGCTTGGGGGACCAGGAGGCGTACGAGCAGTACTTC.

This chain joins TRBV7-6 and TRBJ2-1; the D is unclear. Germline V gene sequence: CDR1 SGHVS, CDR2 FNYEAQ. CDR3 length equals 16 residues. Trimming stripped 4 bases from V and 4 bases from J, with 17 bases between. The CDR3 sequence: CASSSATSQRYNEQFF. The CDR3 region has the DNA TGTGCCAGCAGCTCCGCGACTTCTCAACGTTACAATGAGCAGTTCTTC.

As to this clone: The same CDR3 arises from other DNA sequences in this sample as well. The chain has TRBV27 and TRBJ2-7, with 7 bases fitting TRBD1. This CDR3 is 13 amino acids long. Trimming cost V 2 bases and J 3 bases; bases outside gene matches: 1. The germline gives CDR1 MNHEY, CDR2 SMNVEV (reference sequence). The CDR3 protein is CASSLNRGYEQYF. The CDR3 DNA is TGTGCCAGCAGTTTAAACAGGGGCTACGAGCAGTACTTC.

The chain joins TRBV28 to TRBJ1-5; D possibly corresponds to TRBD1 (6 bases). The CDR3 contains 15 residues. The germline gives CDR1 MDHEN, CDR2 SYDVKM. Trimming took 4 bases from V and 3 from J, leaving 13 bases between them. CDR3 bases: TGTGCCAGCAGTTGGGGCAGGGGTCTCAATCAGCCCCAGCATTTT. Translating it yields CASSWGRGLNQPQHF.

The V and J genes are TRBV6-5 and TRBJ2-1; perhaps TRBD1 as D (6 bases). Trimming pared 10 bases from V and 0 bases from J, leaving 16 bases between. CDR1 MNHEY and CDR2 SVGAGI come from the germline V gene. This CDR3 region has 15 residues. The CDR3 DNA sequence: TGTGCCACCGCCACCGGACAGAGCTCCTACAATGAGCAGTTCTTC. This translates into CATATGQSSYNEQFF.

The chain recombines TRBV2 with TRBJ2-1; 10 bases line up with TRBD2. Germline V lookup: CDR1 SNHLY, CDR2 FYNNEI. The CDR3 is 15 amino acids. V trimming: 0 bases; J trimming: 6 bases; junction bases outside the gene matches: 2. The CDR3 nucleotides read TGTGCCAGCAGTGAAGCCAGCGGGGGGGCCAATGAGCAGTTCTTC. Translated, it gives CASSEASGGANEQFF.

This chain joins TRBV28 and TRBJ2-5; 9 bases agree with TRBD1. Germline V gives CDR1 MDHEN, CDR2 SYDVKM. There are 15 residues in the CDR3. V trimming: 7 bases; J trimming: 4 bases; junction bases outside the gene matches: 10. This chain's CDR3 is CASTGGHRGRETQYF. As DNA, the CDR3 is TGTGCCAGCACCGGGGGGCACAGGGGGCGAGAGACCCAGTACTTC.

This rearrangement joins TRBV7-9 to TRBJ2-5, with D possibly matching TRBD2 (5 bases). The germline CDR1 and CDR2 sequences are SEHNR and FQNEAQ (reference sequence). This CDR3 comprises 12 residues. Trimming left V 8 bases short and J 7 bases short, with 14 bases between. CDR3 sequence reads: CASDRAAGTQYF. CDR3 DNA: TGTGCCAGCGATCGAGCGGCGGGGACCCAGTACTTC.

This chain joins TRBV27 and TRBJ2-7, with 10 bases lining up with TRBD2. The germline V gene has CDR1 MNHEY and CDR2 SMNVEV (reference sequence). V was pared by 3 bases and J by 2 bases, with 10 bases of the junction left unmatched. The length of the CDR3 is 17 residues. The CDR3 nucleotides read TGTGCCAGCAGTTTGCTCCCCCGTAGCGGGAGGCCCTACGAGCAGTACTTC. Its translation: CASSLLPRSGRPYEQYF.

This rearrangement joins TRBV11-2 to TRBJ1-1, with TRBD1 identical over 7 bases. Germline assignment: CDR1 SGHAT and CDR2 FQNNGV. Unmatched junction bases numbered 7, after V lost 8 bases and J lost 4 bases. The length of the CDR3 is 13 residues. The CDR3 loop reads CASLRDSGTEAFF. The CDR3 bases are TGTGCCAGCTTAAGGGACAGTGGCACTGAAGCTTTCTTT.

The chain links TRBV6-5 to TRBJ1-1; D gene unclear. The CDR3 has 16 amino acids. Germline CDR1 and CDR2: MNHEY and SVGAGI. The germline V and J ends were trimmed by 0 bases and 0 bases, with 11 bases remaining between them. The chain's CDR3 is CASSYSWLSMNTEAFF. CDR3 DNA sequence: TGTGCCAGCAGTTACTCGTGGTTGTCCATGAACACTGAAGCTTTCTTT.

This chain uses TRBV7-3 with TRBJ2-3; no clear D gene. This CDR3 comprises 13 residues. Deletions cut 2 bases from V and 7 bases from J, with 10 bases between. Germline CDR1 reads SGHTA; CDR2 reads FQGTGA. The CDR3 loop reads CASSLENSNTQYF. In nucleotides, the CDR3 is TGTGCCAGCAGCTTAGAGAATTCGAATACGCAGTATTTT.

The gene calls are TRBV6-6 and TRBJ2-7; D call uncertain. V was shortened by 2 bases and J by 4 bases, with 12 bases between the two germline ends. Germline V gives CDR1 MNHNY, CDR2 SVGAGI (reference sequence). The CDR3 consists of 14 residues. CDR3 sequence (DNA): TGTGCCAGCAGTTACCGGACGGAATTATACGAGCAGTACTTC. Protein product: CASSYRTELYEQYF.

The genes are TRBV10-1 and TRBJ2-7, with TRBD2 identical over 8 bases. Germline loops: CDR1 WNHNN, CDR2 SYGVQD (reference sequence). The CDR3 has 16 residues. V lost 2 bases and J lost 0; bases outside the gene matches: 6. CDR3 nucleotides: TGCGCCAGCAGTGAGGAACGCCTAGCGGGCTCCTACGAGCAGTACTTC. Protein: CASSEERLAGSYEQYF.

Regarding this clone: This same CDR3 is encoded by further DNA sequences in the sample. This sequence joins TRBV9 and TRBJ1-4; possibly TRBD1 for D (5 bases). Trimming pared 3 bases from V and 3 bases from J, leaving 9 bases between. Per germline, CDR1 SGDLS and CDR2 YYNGEE. The CDR3 totals 14 residues. DNA for the CDR3: TGTGCCAGCAGCGGCAGGGACTCTAATGAAAAACTGTTTTTT. Protein product: CASSGRDSNEKLFF.

V is TRBV7-9 and J is TRBJ1-1; 10 nucleotides agree with TRBD1. The V gene end was trimmed by 5 bases and the J gene end by 7 bases; junction bases not matched to a gene: 10. Germline V gives CDR1 SEHNR, CDR2 FQNEAQ (reference sequence). This CDR3 is built from 15 residues. CDR3 DNA: TGTGCCAGCAGCAGTTGGGAGACAGGGGGCATTGAAGCTTTCTTT. It encodes CASSSWETGGIEAFF.

This chain uses TRBV9 with TRBJ2-3, with D possibly TRBD2 on 5 matching bases. The CDR3 covers 15 residues. Between the trimmed V and J ends, which lost 3 bases and 3 bases, there was a span of 14 bases. From germline, CDR1 is SGDLS and CDR2 YYNGEE. The CDR3 protein is CASSAYLGVTDTQYF. The CDR3, as DNA: TGTGCCAGCAGCGCGTATTTGGGAGTAACAGATACGCAGTATTTT.

This chain connects TRBV11-3 to TRBJ2-7; no clear D gene. V was clipped by 1 base and J by 2 bases, with 9 bases between them. The CDR3 sequence is 14 residues long. Germline CDR1 is SGHNT and CDR2 is YENEEA. This CDR3 is CASSLGGIPYEQYF. The CDR3 DNA is TGTGCCAGCAGCTTAGGTGGGATCCCCTACGAGCAGTACTTC.

This chain links TRBV7-9 with TRBJ1-1, with D unclear. Trimming took 1 base from V and 6 from J, leaving 9 bases between them. Per the germline V gene, CDR1 is SEHNR and CDR2 is FQNEAQ (reference sequence). The CDR3 runs 13 residues. DNA for the CDR3: TGTGCCAGCAGCTTAGGGGGTAACGCTGAAGCTTTCTTT. Translating it yields CASSLGGNAEAFF.

With regard to this clone: The identical CDR3 is also encoded by other nucleotide sequences in the sample. The chain has TRBV6-6 and TRBJ1-5; D not resolved. V lost 2 bases, J lost 0 bases, and 11 bases lay in between. Germline-derived CDR1 and CDR2 are MNHNY and SVGAGI (reference sequence). This CDR3 has 16 amino acids. This CDR3 is CASSYRTEYSNQPQHF. The CDR3 bases are TGTGCCAGCAGTTACAGGACCGAATATAGCAATCAGCCCCAGCATTTT.

Here the CDR3 reads CASSQGFWTVQETQYF. CDR3 sequence (DNA): TGCGCCAGCAGCCAAGGATTTTGGACTGTCCAAGAGACCCAGTACTTC. The rearrangement uses TRBV4-1 and TRBJ2-5, with D possibly matching TRBD2 (5 bases). The V end lost 1 base, the J end lost 1 base, and 13 bases lay between the germline ends. CDR1 is MGHRA, CDR2 YSYEKL, per germline. The CDR3 contains 16 residues.

J is TRBJ2-2 and V is TRBV2, with D possibly TRBD2 on 5 matching bases. CDR3 length: 12 amino acids. Germline V gene lookup returns CDR1 SNHLY and CDR2 FYNNEI. Trimming stripped 10 bases from V and 5 bases from J, with 11 bases between. The CDR3 here is CAKTGETGELFF. In DNA, the CDR3 is TGTGCCAAAACCGGGGAAACCGGGGAGCTGTTTTTT.